This T cell receptor beta chain was identified in a study of T cell responses to AZD1222 COVID-19 vaccine. Concerning this clone: The antigen is not known.

General study results and limits: Of the AZD1222 recipients, only 5 to 7 were seropositive at baseline. Reportedly, close to half of spike-specific TCRs are directed against unmutated variant regions.

V lost 0 bases, J lost 4 bases, and 4 bases stayed unmatched. CDR3 size: 15 residues. Germline CDR1 SGHRS, CDR2 YFSETQ. Data came from immunoSEQ multiplex PCR; TCRdb stores just in-frame clones and leaves some out. The table lists about 140,000 clones, 92% of them singletons, with roughly 3.3% in the top ten. This chain joins TRBV5-1 and TRBJ2-3; 8 bases line up with TRBD1. The sequencing here drew on peripheral blood, taken 28 days after the second AZD1222 dose. The source is an adult who received the AZD1222 COVID-19 vaccine. CDR3 bases: TGCGCCAGCAGCTTGGCAGGGGGCGCCGCAGATACGCAGTATTTT. This translates into CASSLAGGAADTQYF.